This paragraph reports one T cell receptor (beta chain). Its target is unknown. The data originate from a study of long-term antiretroviral therapy in people with HIV. Notes on the study in general: After ART, diversity increased yet remained lower than transplant donor controls.

There was at least one pre-ART PBMC sample for each donor, plus at least two post-ART PBMC samples. Germline V gene data show CDR1 as SEHNR and CDR2 as FQNEAQ (reference sequence). Trimming cost V 6 bases and J 0 bases, with 20 bases left between them. This CDR3 has 17 residues. It was version v3.0 of the immunoSEQ assay that was run at survey level. Assay: immunoSEQ multiplex PCR; the TCRdb copy retains only in-frame clones and omits some. The sample records more than 30,000 clones, 70% to 80% being singletons. The chain joins TRBV7-9 to TRBJ2-5, with a weak D call TRBD2 (6 bases). The sequence was collected from a man in his late teens or twenties with HIV. The sample was unsorted PBMCs, taken 1.9 years after starting antiretroviral therapy. The CDR3 reads CASSLFGDSSYQETQYF. In nucleotides, the CDR3 is TGTGCCAGCAGTCTCTTCGGGGACTCATCGTACCAAGAGACCCAGTACTTC.